This T cell receptor beta chain is drawn from a study of blood T cell repertoires in COVID-19. Turning to the study itself: From the United States, Italy and Spain came samples of acute and convalescent COVID-19. The cDNA or gDNA used as material had been derived from T cells, B-cell-depleted T cells, or PBMCs.

Methods used by the authors: Reference gene primer amplification gave estimated nucleated cell counts. Profiling relied on immunoSEQ multiplex PCR, and the TCRdb table lists in-frame clones only, not all of them. The D gene and trimming were derived from the DNA, and the V and J assignments and clone size from that table. Of some 40,000 clones detected, around three quarters appear once; the ten largest clones hold 38%. This clone has more than one count but fewer than ten. Other DNA sequences in this specimen translate into the identical CDR3. This sequence was found in an elderly man with active or convalescent COVID-19. The sample comprised peripheral blood.

CDR3 sequence reads: CASSLTGYGYTF. The CDR3 coding sequence is TGTGCCAGCAGCTTGACTGGGTATGGCTACACCTTC. This chain connects TRBV11-2 to TRBJ1-2; D is ambiguous. The CDR3 loop spans 12 amino acids. From germline, CDR1 is SGHAT and CDR2 FQNNGV. V shed 3 bases and J shed 5 bases, with 7 bases lying between them.